The present T cell receptor (beta chain) was sequenced within a study of post-analysis software for immune sequencing data. Background on the study: Several disease courses (relapsing-remitting, secondary progressive and progressive-relapsing) of multiple sclerosis were included.

As for this clonotype: The antigen is undetermined.

Notes on the study in general: Controls showed lower frequencies than patients for roughly 5 TRBV segments, and TRBV5-6, TRBV5-1 and TRBV20-1 were among these.

The CDR3 consists of 16 residues. V lost 2 bases and J lost 4, with 14 bases in between. The germline CDR1 and CDR2 sequences are SGHTA and FQGNSA. Every TCR beta cDNA library bore unique molecular identifiers. TCRdb redid the calling of the PCR reads with MiXCR, one entry per CDR3 protein. Of roughly 570,000 distinct CDR3 sequences in the sample, about a third were seen once. Sequencing input: blood. The chain has TRBV7-2 and TRBJ1-4; D may be TRBD1 (5 bases). This clonotype was obtained from a girl under 18 with multiple sclerosis. The CDR3 spells CASSLFGTKDNEKLFF. In DNA form, the CDR3 reads TGTGCCAGCAGCTTATTTGGGACGAAGGATAATGAAAAACTGTTTTTT.